This TCR beta chain was sequenced in a study of blood T cell repertoires in COVID-19. Study in general: The United States, Italy and Spain were the sources of the acute and convalescent COVID-19 samples.

Germline CDR1 is WSHSY and CDR2 is SAAADI. The CDR3 sequence is 14 residues long. V was shortened by 6 bases and J by 0 bases, with 11 bases between the two germline ends. Assay: immunoSEQ multiplex PCR; the TCRdb copy retains only in-frame clones and omits some. There are around 250,000 clones in the sample; approximately 90% occur only once, and over 4% lies in the top ten. The sequenced sample consisted of PBMCs or T cells enriched from blood (not recorded which). This sequence joins TRBV10-2 and TRBJ1-1, with D possibly being TRBD1 (6 bases). The TCR comes from a woman aged 30 to 39 with acute COVID-19. DNA for the CDR3: TGCGCCAGCAGAGGACAGCAGATGAACACTGAAGCTTTCTTT. Protein sequence: CASRGQQMNTEAFF.